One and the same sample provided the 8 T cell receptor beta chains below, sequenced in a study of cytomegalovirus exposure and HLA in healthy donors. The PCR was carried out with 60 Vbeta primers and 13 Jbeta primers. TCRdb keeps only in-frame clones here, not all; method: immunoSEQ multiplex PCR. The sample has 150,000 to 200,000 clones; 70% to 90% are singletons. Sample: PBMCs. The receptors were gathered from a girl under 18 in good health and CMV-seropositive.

Here the CDR3 DNA reads TGTGCCAGCAGAACCGGGACAGGGGTTAACTATGGCTACACCTTC. Translation: CASRTGTGVNYGYTF. The chain recombines TRBV2 with TRBJ1-2, with 10 positions matching TRBD1. J was trimmed by 1 base and V by 6 bases; bases with no gene match: 5. The CDR3 has 15 residues. The germline CDR1 and CDR2 sequences are SNHLY and FYNNEI.

This chain's CDR3 is CASSSQAGTGYGYTF. The CDR3, as DNA: TGTGCCAGCAGTTCTCAAGCCGGGACAGGGTATGGCTACACCTTC. The chain couples TRBV27 to TRBJ1-2, with 9 bases that match TRBD1. The CDR3 spans 15 residues. V lost 4 bases to trimming and J lost 5 bases; unmatched junction nucleotides: 8. Germline V gives CDR1 MNHEY, CDR2 SMNVEV (reference sequence).

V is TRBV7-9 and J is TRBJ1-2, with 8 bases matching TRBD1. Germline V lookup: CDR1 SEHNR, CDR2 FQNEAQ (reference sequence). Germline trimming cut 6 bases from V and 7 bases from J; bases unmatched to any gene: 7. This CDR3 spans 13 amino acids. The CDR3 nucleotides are TGTGCCAGCAGTCGGCAGGGGGCCGTTGGCTACACCTTC. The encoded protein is CASSRQGAVGYTF.

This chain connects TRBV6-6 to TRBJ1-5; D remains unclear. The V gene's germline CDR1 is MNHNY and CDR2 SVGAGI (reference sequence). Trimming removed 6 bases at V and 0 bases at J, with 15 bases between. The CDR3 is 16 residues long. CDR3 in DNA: TGTGCCAGCAGCTCCATTCAGAGACTTAGCAATCAGCCCCAGCATTTT. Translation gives CASSSIQRLSNQPQHF.

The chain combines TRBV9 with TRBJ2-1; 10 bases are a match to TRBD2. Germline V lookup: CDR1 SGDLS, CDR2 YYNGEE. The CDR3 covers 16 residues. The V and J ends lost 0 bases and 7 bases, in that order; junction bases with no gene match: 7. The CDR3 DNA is TGTGCCAGCAGCGTAGGGCTAGCGGGGGCCGGGAATGAGCAGTTCTTC. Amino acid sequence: CASSVGLAGAGNEQFF.

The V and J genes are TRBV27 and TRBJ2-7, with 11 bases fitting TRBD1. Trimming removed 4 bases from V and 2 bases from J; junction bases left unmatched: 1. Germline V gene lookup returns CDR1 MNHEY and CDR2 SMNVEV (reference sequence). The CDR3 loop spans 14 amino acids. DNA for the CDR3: TGTGCCAGCAGTTGGGGACAGGGGGCCTACGAGCAGTACTTC. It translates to CASSWGQGAYEQYF.

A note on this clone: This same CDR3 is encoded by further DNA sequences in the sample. This CDR3 is CASSLSNQPQHF. The CDR3 bases are TGTGCCAGCTCTTTAAGCAATCAGCCCCAGCATTTT. The V and J genes are TRBV2 and TRBJ1-5; D unresolved. V was shortened by 8 bases and J by 1 base, with 6 bases between the two germline ends. Germline V gene lookup returns CDR1 SNHLY and CDR2 FYNNEI. The CDR3 has 12 residues.

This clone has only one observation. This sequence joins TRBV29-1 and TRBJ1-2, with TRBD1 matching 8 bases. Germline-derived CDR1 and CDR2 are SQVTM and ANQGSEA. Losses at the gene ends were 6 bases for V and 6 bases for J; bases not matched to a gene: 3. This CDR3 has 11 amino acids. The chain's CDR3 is CSVRQGHGYTF. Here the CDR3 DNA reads TGCAGCGTCAGACAGGGGCATGGCTACACCTTC.